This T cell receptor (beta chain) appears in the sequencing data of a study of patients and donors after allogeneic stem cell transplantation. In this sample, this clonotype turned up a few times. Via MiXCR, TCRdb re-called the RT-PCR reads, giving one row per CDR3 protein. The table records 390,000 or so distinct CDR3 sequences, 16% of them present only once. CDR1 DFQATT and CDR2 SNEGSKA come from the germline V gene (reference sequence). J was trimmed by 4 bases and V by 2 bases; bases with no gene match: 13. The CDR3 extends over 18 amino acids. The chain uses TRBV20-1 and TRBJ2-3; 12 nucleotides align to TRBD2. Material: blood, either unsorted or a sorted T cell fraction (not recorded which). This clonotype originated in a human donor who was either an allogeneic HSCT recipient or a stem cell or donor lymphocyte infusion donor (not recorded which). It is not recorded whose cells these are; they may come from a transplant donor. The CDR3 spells CSARLDLAGGYSADTQYF. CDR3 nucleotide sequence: TGCAGTGCTAGACTGGATCTAGCGGGAGGGTATAGCGCAGATACGCAGTATTTT.